This T cell receptor beta chain is drawn from a study of T cells after somatic rescue of genetic block. The germline V gene has CDR1 MRHNA and CDR2 SNTAGT. V was shortened by 8 bases and J by 2 bases, with 11 bases between the two germline ends. The CDR3 totals 13 residues. Clones were sequenced by immunoSEQ multiplex PCR, and TCRdb holds only the in-frame ones, with some missing. Counted here are 11,000 to 15,000 clones, approximately 70% occurring once; the ten biggest clones make up around 21%. This clone was detected only a few times. The receptor's source is a boy younger than 18. The sequenced material came from peripheral blood mononuclear cells (PBMCs). The chain carries TRBV6-4 and TRBJ2-3, with a tentative D call TRBD1 (6 bases). CDR3 DNA sequence: TGTGCCAGCTCGGGACACATCACAGATACGCAGTATTTT. Its translation is CASSGHITDTQYF.